This entry lists 32 T cell receptor beta chains sequenced from one sample in a study of CD8 T cells in Susac syndrome. When the RNA was reverse transcribed, random hexamers were used with an input of roughly 0.5 to 1 ug. One entry per CDR3 protein results from TCRdb running MiXCR on the immunoSEQ multiplex PCR reads. The sample records 100,000 to 150,000 distinct CDR3 sequences, 93% being singletons. The sequenced material came from CD8+ T cells from PBMCs. These receptors all come from a human donor with multiple sclerosis.

This clonotype occurred once. The CDR3 loop is CASVGPDYTNYGYTF. CDR3 in DNA: TGTGCCAGCGTGGGTCCCGATTATACTAACTATGGCTACACCTTC. The chain is built from TRBV7-9 and TRBJ1-2; D uncertain. The CDR3 has 15 amino acids. Germline V gene lookup returns CDR1 SEHNR and CDR2 FQNEAQ (reference sequence). Deletions cut 8 bases from V and 0 bases from J, with 16 bases between.

V is TRBV7-8 and J is TRBJ1-1; D is unclear. V lost 3 bases, J lost 7 bases, and 9 bases lay in between. Germline CDR1 reads SGHVS; CDR2 reads FQNEAQ. CDR3 length: 12 amino acids. CDR3 sequence reads: CASSFARNEAFF. The CDR3 DNA follows: TGTGCCAGCAGCTTTGCAAGGAATGAAGCTTTCTTT.

The chain is built from TRBV2 and TRBJ2-1; 13 positions agree with TRBD2. J was trimmed by 4 bases and V by 7 bases; bases with no gene match: 7. Germline V gene data show CDR1 as SNHLY and CDR2 as FYNNEI. The CDR3 covers 16 residues. The CDR3 nucleotides read TGTGCCAGCAACCCGAAGGGACTAGCGGGGTACAATGAGCAGTTCTTC. Translating it yields CASNPKGLAGYNEQFF.

V gene TRBV7-9 combines with J gene TRBJ2-1; maybe TRBD1 (6 bases). Germline V gene data show CDR1 as SEHNR and CDR2 as FQNEAQ (reference sequence). Trimming stripped 8 bases from V and 2 bases from J, with 13 bases between. This CDR3 is 14 amino acids long. The CDR3 spells CASPPTGTYNEQFF. The CDR3 DNA sequence: TGTGCCAGCCCGCCCACAGGGACCTACAATGAGCAGTTCTTC.

The chain uses TRBV2 and TRBJ2-7; D is unresolved. With 11 bases removed from V and 2 bases from J, the gap between germline ends came to 13 bases. Germline V CDR1 and CDR2: SNHLY, FYNNEI. CDR3 length: 12 residues. The CDR3 sequence: CAAGPVAYEQYV. Written as DNA, the CDR3 is TGTGCCGCCGGGCCAGTAGCCTACGAGCAGTACGTC.

The chain links TRBV9 to TRBJ2-4; D may match TRBD1 or TRBD2 (5 bases each). The V and J ends lost 3 bases and 9 bases respectively, with 13 bases between them. Germline CDR1 reads SGDLS; CDR2 reads YYNGEE. There are 13 residues in the CDR3. The CDR3 DNA is TGTGCCAGCAGCGATGTAACTAGGGGCATTCAGTACTTC. Translation gives CASSDVTRGIQYF. The variable domain in full, completed from reference TRBV9 and TRBJ2-4, reads DSGVTQTPKHLITATGQRVTLRCSPRSGDLSVYWYQQSLDQGLQFLIQYYNGEERAKGNILERFSAQQFPDLHSELNLSSLELGDSALYFCASSDVTRGIQYFGAGTRLSVL.

This clonotype was picked up one time. The V call is TRBV12-3 or TRBV12-4, the J call TRBJ1-2; possibly TRBD1 for D (5 bases). Trimming stripped 2 bases from V and 4 bases from J, with 8 bases between. The CDR3 contains 13 residues. The chain's CDR3 is CASSLQGPYGYTF. The CDR3, as DNA: TGTGCCAGCAGTTTACAGGGACCCTATGGCTACACCTTC.

The CDR3: CASSSFEGALADTQYF. The CDR3 DNA is TGTGCCAGCAGTTCGTTCGAGGGGGCTTTAGCAGATACGCAGTATTTT. The V call is TRBV6-6, the J call TRBJ2-3; 7 nucleotides line up with TRBD1. Losses at the gene ends were 4 bases for V and 4 bases for J; bases not matched to a gene: 11. The CDR3 runs 16 residues. The V gene's germline CDR1 is MNHNY and CDR2 SVGAGI (reference sequence).

The chain links TRBV30 to TRBJ1-1; 9 bases fit TRBD1. Germline loops: CDR1 GTSNPN, CDR2 SVGIG (reference sequence). The V gene end was trimmed by 5 bases and the J gene end by 0 bases; junction bases not matched to a gene: 4. There are 14 residues in the CDR3. The CDR3: CAWGQGILNTEAFF. In DNA form, the CDR3 reads TGTGCCTGGGGACAGGGGATTTTGAACACTGAAGCTTTCTTT.

V is TRBV5-1 and J is TRBJ2-7; maybe TRBD2 (5 bases). V lost 0 bases and J lost 2, with 18 bases in between. The germline V gene encodes CDR1 SGHRS and CDR2 YFSETQ. The CDR3 is made up of 17 amino acids. This CDR3 is CASSLAPSRGLAYEQYF. The CDR3 DNA is TGCGCCAGCAGCTTGGCTCCTAGTAGAGGGTTGGCCTACGAGCAGTACTTC.

The rearrangement links TRBV29-1 to TRBJ1-2; tentatively, D is TRBD1 (5 bases). V was trimmed by 8 bases and J by 6 bases, leaving 19 bases between them. Germline values: CDR1 SQVTM, CDR2 ANQGSEA. This CDR3 has 13 amino acids. The CDR3 DNA reads TGCAGCTTCAGAAAGGCAGGGAAAAATGGCTACACCTTC. Translation gives CSFRKAGKNGYTF. Full variable domain (remainder filled in from reference TRBV29-1 and TRBJ1-2): SAVISQKPSRDICQRGTSLTIQCQVDSQVTMMFWYRQQPGQSLTLIATANQGSEATYESGFVIDKFPISRPNLTFSTLTVSNMSPEDSSIYLCSFRKAGKNGYTFGSGTRLTVV.

This clonotype was seen a single time. CDR3 bases: TGTGCCAGCAGCGTACAGGGTTTAAACAACAATCAGCCCCAGCATTTT. Its protein product is CASSVQGLNNNQPQHF. The V and J genes are TRBV5-6 and TRBJ1-5, with D tentatively TRBD1 (6 bases). The CDR3 length is 16 residues. V lost 4 bases and J lost 3, with 17 bases in between. Germline values: CDR1 SGHDT, CDR2 YYEEEE.

This clonotype was seen only once. V gene TRBV6-6 combines with J gene TRBJ2-5; possible D gene TRBD1, 5 bases. There are 13 residues in the CDR3. The V end was cut by 6 bases, the J end by 5 bases, with 13 bases between. The germline V gene encodes CDR1 MNHNY and CDR2 SVGAGI (reference sequence). The CDR3 protein is CASSQDKRETQYF. CDR3 sequence (DNA): TGTGCCAGCAGCCAGGACAAAAGGGAGACCCAGTACTTC.

This clonotype was seen a single time. This chain links TRBV7-6 with TRBJ1-1; TRBD1 might be the D (6 bases). CDR1 and CDR2 from the germline V gene are SGHVS and FNYEAQ. The CDR3 length is 15 residues. V was shortened by 0 bases and J by 4 bases, with 12 bases between the two germline ends. The CDR3 here is CASSLADNRATEAFF. The CDR3 region has the DNA TGTGCCAGCAGCTTAGCGGATAACAGGGCCACTGAAGCTTTCTTT. The whole variable domain, remainder taken from reference TRBV7-6 and TRBJ1-1, is GAGVSQSPRYKVTKRGQDVALRCDPISGHVSLYWYRQALGQGPEFLTYFNYEAQQDKSGLPNDRFSAERPEGSISTLTIQRTEQRDSAMYRCASSLADNRATEAFFGQGTRLTVV.

This clonotype has a handful of counts. The chain couples TRBV6-6 to TRBJ2-7; weak D call: TRBD2 (6 bases). The CDR3 sequence is 15 residues long. Trimming removed 5 bases at V and 6 bases at J, with 20 bases between. CDR1 and CDR2 from the germline V gene are MNHNY and SVGAGI (reference sequence). The CDR3 loop is CASSTQRARGSEQYV. The CDR3, as DNA: TGTGCCAGCAGTACCCAAAGGGCGCGGGGATCCGAGCAGTACGTC.

The J gene is TRBJ2-1, the V gene TRBV7-8, with D possibly TRBD2 on 6 matching bases. Germline-derived CDR1 and CDR2 are SGHVS and FQNEAQ. This CDR3 contains 15 residues. Trimming removed 5 bases at V and 6 bases at J, with 17 bases between. This CDR3 is CASSPYAGPGNEQFF. CDR3 DNA sequence: TGTGCCAGCAGCCCGTACGCGGGGCCCGGCAATGAGCAGTTCTTC.

CDR3 in amino acids: CASSVVGGSDEQFF. The CDR3 nucleotides read TGTGCCAGCAGCGTAGTCGGGGGAAGCGATGAGCAGTTCTTC. The chain links TRBV9 to TRBJ2-1; D might be TRBD2 (6 bases). This CDR3 region has 14 residues. Per the germline V gene, CDR1 is SGDLS and CDR2 is YYNGEE. V dropped 0 bases and J dropped 8 bases, with 12 bases sitting between them.

This chain connects TRBV4-2 to TRBJ2-1; TRBD2 aligns across 8 bases. The germline gives CDR1 LGHNA, CDR2 YNFKEQ. The V segment lost 2 bases and the J segment 2 bases; nucleotides outside the gene matches: 2. The CDR3 contains 15 residues. CDR3 region: CASSQTGGPYNEQFF. For the CDR3, the DNA is TGTGCCAGCAGCCAAACGGGGGGGCCCTACAATGAGCAGTTCTTC.

This clonotype came up once. CDR3 region: CASSQGTPELYV. CDR3 nucleotide sequence: TGTGCCAGCAGCCAAGGAACCCCTGAGTTGTACGTC. The rearrangement joins TRBV14 to TRBJ2-7; D is uncertain. Deletions cut 1 base from V and 12 bases from J, with 13 bases between. CDR1 SGHDN and CDR2 FVKESK come from the germline V gene. The length of the CDR3 is 12 residues.

The gene calls are TRBV11-2 and TRBJ1-5; 7 nucleotides line up with TRBD1. The CDR3 is 13 amino acids. V was pared by 5 bases and J by 4 bases, with 2 bases of the junction left unmatched. The germline V gene has CDR1 SGHAT and CDR2 FQNNGV. The CDR3 DNA sequence: TGTGCCAGCAGCGTGGGACAGAATCAGCCCCAGCATTTT. This encodes CASSVGQNQPQHF.

The rearrangement uses TRBV15 and TRBJ1-1; TRBD1 might be the D (6 bases). CDR1 is LNHNV, CDR2 YYDKDF, per germline (reference sequence). The V end lost 11 bases, the J end lost 1 base, and 20 bases lay between the germline ends. CDR3 size: 15 residues. The CDR3 is CAATNPRGGNTEAFF. DNA of the CDR3: TGTGCCGCCACCAATCCGAGAGGGGGGAACACTGAAGCTTTCTTT.

V gene TRBV4-1 combines with J gene TRBJ1-2; a possible D gene is TRBD1 (5 bases). Trimming stripped 3 bases from V and 4 bases from J, with 12 bases between. The V gene's germline CDR1 is MGHRA and CDR2 YSYEKL. The CDR3 runs 14 residues. CDR3 amino acids: CASSHVRVVYGYTF. The DNA of the CDR3 is TGCGCCAGCAGCCACGTCAGGGTGGTCTATGGCTACACCTTC.

This rearrangement joins TRBV12-3 or TRBV12-4 to TRBJ2-5; a weak D match, TRBD1 (6 bases). CDR3 size: 17 residues. V shed 4 bases and J shed 5 bases, with 23 bases lying between them. CDR3 bases: TGTGCCAGCAGTTCCCCGCCAGGGGTACCCCGAGGGGAGACCCAGTACTTC. Translating it yields CASSSPPGVPRGETQYF.

CDR3 nucleotides: TGTGCCAGCAGCGACATATATGGACACAGGGACCAGCCCCAGCATTTT. This encodes CASSDIYGHRDQPQHF. The V call is TRBV7-2, the J call TRBJ1-5; possibly TRBD1 for D (6 bases). The CDR3 is made up of 16 amino acids. The ends were cut back, 5 bases at V and 7 bases at J, with 21 bases in the middle. Germline V gene sequence: CDR1 SGHTA, CDR2 FQGNSA. Using reference TRBV7-2 and TRBJ1-5 for the parts outside the CDR3, the full variable domain is GAGVSQSPSNKVTEKGKDVELRCDPISGHTALYWYRQSLGQGLEFLIYFQGNSAPDKSGLPSDRFSAERTGGSVSTLTIQRTQQEDSAVYLCASSDIYGHRDQPQHFGDGTRLSIL.

The chain combines TRBV27 with TRBJ2-1; weak D call: TRBD2 (6 bases). Germline CDR1 MNHEY, CDR2 SMNVEV (reference sequence). The CDR3 loop spans 16 amino acids. Trimming took 0 bases from V and 4 from J, leaving 13 bases between them. The CDR3 reads CASSLSGTPSYNEQFF. The CDR3 DNA follows: TGTGCCAGCAGTTTATCCGGGACTCCCAGTTACAATGAGCAGTTCTTC.

This sequence joins TRBV7-3 and TRBJ2-7; possibly TRBD2 for D (5 bases). This CDR3 is built from 13 residues. The V end lost 1 base, the J end lost 7 bases, and 11 bases lay between the germline ends. Germline V gene lookup returns CDR1 SGHTA and CDR2 FQGTGA. CDR3 DNA sequence: TGTGCCAGCAGCTTAAATGGACTCACGGAGCAGTACTTC. Translated, it gives CASSLNGLTEQYF.

This rearrangement joins TRBV6-5 to TRBJ2-2; D gene unclear. The CDR3 has 14 amino acids. Germline V CDR1 and CDR2: MNHEY, SVGAGI. The ends were cut back, 7 bases at V and 3 bases at J, with 12 bases in the middle. This CDR3 reads CASNGQAYTGELFF. As DNA, the CDR3 is TGTGCCAGCAACGGGCAGGCCTACACCGGGGAGCTGTTTTTT.

The rearrangement joins TRBV19 to TRBJ2-1; TRBD2 is a possible D gene (5 bases). CDR3 size: 11 residues. V was trimmed by 6 bases and J by 7 bases, leaving 7 bases between them. CDR1 is LNHDA and CDR2 is SQIVND in the germline V gene (reference sequence). In DNA, the CDR3 is TGTGCCAGTAGGAGCGGTAATGAGCAGTTCTTC. It encodes CASRSGNEQFF.

This sequence joins TRBV6-1 and TRBJ2-5; tentatively, D is TRBD1 (5 bases). Trimming removed 6 bases from V and 0 bases from J, with 5 bases in between. The germline CDR1 and CDR2 sequences are MNHNS and SASEGT. CDR3 length equals 12 residues. The CDR3 bases are TGTGCCAGCAGAGGGGACCAAGAGACCCAGTACTTC. Residues: CASRGDQETQYF.

The chain has TRBV10-2 and TRBJ2-5; no firm D call. V gave up 1 base and J gave up 6 bases, with 12 bases separating them. Germline V lookup: CDR1 WSHSY, CDR2 SAAADI. The CDR3 covers 14 residues. The chain's CDR3 is CASSEFRVVKTQYF. The CDR3 region has the DNA TGCGCCAGCAGTGAGTTTAGGGTTGTGAAGACCCAGTACTTC.

The chain is built from TRBV24-1 and TRBJ2-1; no reliable D call. The CDR3 is made up of 14 amino acids. With 7 bases removed from V and 0 bases from J, the gap between germline ends came to 9 bases. CDR1 and CDR2 from the germline V gene are KGHDR and SFDVKD. CDR3 sequence reads: CATSPRSSYNEQFF. As DNA, the CDR3 is TGTGCCACCAGCCCTCGTAGCTCCTACAATGAGCAGTTCTTC.

The rearrangement uses TRBV28 and TRBJ2-5; D remains unclear. Germline CDR1 MDHEN, CDR2 SYDVKM. Trimming shortened V by 3 bases and J by 0 bases, and 11 bases separated the two germline ends. The CDR3 runs to 15 residues. DNA for the CDR3: TGTGCCAGCAGTTTTAAGTTGTCCTACCAAGAGACCCAGTACTTC. Its protein is CASSFKLSYQETQYF.